One and the same sample provided the 3 T cell receptor beta chains below, sequenced in a study of CXCR3-negative and CXCR3-positive naive CD8 T cells. Researchers prepared the TRB cDNA libraries using 5' RACE with UMI labels. From the 5' RACE reads, TCRdb lists one entry per CDR3 protein and no DNA. This sample's clone table lists 85,000 to 130,000 distinct CDR3 sequences. Notes on the study in general: CXCR3-expressing naive cells carried TRB CDR3s more hydrophobic than those of CXCR3-negative naive cells.

The antigens for these receptors are not known. Sequenced input: naive CXCR3+ CD8+ T cells from blood. Documented subset: CD45RO-CCR7+CD27+CD95- naive CD8+ T cells expressing CXCR3 (TNR3+). The receptors originated from a human donor in good health. Some clones in this sample may be carry-over from other donors' samples.

The chain carries TRBV28 and TRBJ2-6; checking the TCRdb D call of TRBD2 is not possible without DNA. CDR3 length: 16 amino acids. CDR1 and CDR2 from the germline V gene are MDHEN and SYDVKM. The CDR3 loop reads CASSFPLAAGANVLTF.

CDR3 amino acids: CASSPNRDRGQETQYF. The chain couples TRBV18 to TRBJ2-5; TCRdb's assignment of TRBD1 cannot be checked, as there is no DNA. CDR1 is KGHSH and CDR2 is LQKENI in the germline V gene. This CDR3 is built from 16 residues.

V is TRBV7-6 and J is TRBJ2-2. The CDR3 has 15 amino acids. Germline CDR1 SGHVS, CDR2 FNYEAQ. CDR3 region: CASSPALENTGELFF. The full variable domain, rest sourced from reference TRBV7-6 and TRBJ2-2, is GAGVSQSPRYKVTKRGQDVALRCDPISGHVSLYWYRQALGQGPEFLTYFNYEAQQDKSGLPNDRFSAERPEGSISTLTIQRTEQRDSAMYRCASSPALENTGELFFGEGSRLTVL.